The clone carrying this T cell receptor (beta chain) was found many times. Antigen unknown. Trimming left V 1 base short and J 4 bases short, with 10 bases between. CDR1 and CDR2 (germline): LGHNA, YSLEER. This CDR3 is 14 amino acids long. A second PCR of 7 to 11 cycles used a sample-barcoded 5' primer and a J-beta primer mix. Using its own MiXCR run on the 5' RACE reads, TCRdb lists one record per CDR3 protein. The sample yields about 730,000 distinct CDR3 sequences, roughly 43% seen once. These data are taken from a study of blood T cells in healthy people across ages. Study findings and constraints: Diversity figures based on one million T cells were deemed too low. Not knowing donor CMV status may have confounded expanded clonotype changes.

This TCR derives from a woman in her sixties in good health. The sample was blood. The rearrangement uses TRBV4-3 and TRBJ1-2, with D possibly TRBD1 on 5 matching bases. The CDR3 DNA reads TGCGCCAGCAGCCAAGCTGGTCAGGGCTATGGCTACACCTTC. This sequence encodes CASSQAGQGYGYTF.